Given below is one TCR beta chain in context. The sample belongs to a study of control samples from healthy donors and cancer patients. Profiling relied on immunoSEQ multiplex PCR, and the TCRdb table lists in-frame clones only, not all of them. The sample consists of approximately 86,000 clones, roughly 86% of them appearing once. CDR1 is SGHTA, CDR2 FQGTGA, per germline. This CDR3 spans 17 amino acids. The ends were cut back, 5 bases at V and 0 bases at J, with 17 bases in the middle. The material sequenced was blood. This TCR derives from a man aged 30-40 years in good health. The chain combines TRBV7-3 with TRBJ1-3; D gene ambiguous. The CDR3 nucleotides are TGTGCCAGCAGCCAGAGTATAGATTCCTACTCTGGAAACACCATATATTTT. It specifies CASSQSIDSYSGNTIYF.